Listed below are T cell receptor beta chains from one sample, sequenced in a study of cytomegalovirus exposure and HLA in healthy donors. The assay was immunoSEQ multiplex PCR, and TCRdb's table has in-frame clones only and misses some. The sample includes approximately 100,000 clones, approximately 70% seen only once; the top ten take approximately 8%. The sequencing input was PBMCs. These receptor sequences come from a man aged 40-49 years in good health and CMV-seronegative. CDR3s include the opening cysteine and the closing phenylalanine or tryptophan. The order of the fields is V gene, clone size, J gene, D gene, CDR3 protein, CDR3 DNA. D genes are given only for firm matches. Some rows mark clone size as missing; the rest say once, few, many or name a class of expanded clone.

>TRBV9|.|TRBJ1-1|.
CASSERDKANTEAFF
TGTGCCAGCAGCGAGAGGGACAAGGCGAACACTGAAGCTTTCTTT
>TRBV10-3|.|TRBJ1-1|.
CAISEPEGNTEAFF
TGTGCCATCAGTGAGCCGGAGGGGAACACTGAAGCTTTCTTT
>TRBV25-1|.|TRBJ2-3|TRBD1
CASSPQMEQGASTDTQYF
TGTGCCAGCAGTCCCCAAATGGAACAGGGGGCGAGCACAGATACGCAGTATTTT
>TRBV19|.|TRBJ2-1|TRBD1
CASRRTGQGLSNEQFF
TGTGCCAGTAGGCGAACGGGACAGGGTTTGAGTAATGAGCAGTTCTTC
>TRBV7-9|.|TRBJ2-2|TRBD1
CASSPWTGGITGELFF
TGTGCCAGCAGCCCATGGACAGGGGGCATCACCGGGGAGCTGTTTTTT
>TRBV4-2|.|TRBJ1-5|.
CASSQVHGGGPRQHF
TGTGCCAGCAGCCAAGTTCACGGGGGGGGACCGCGCCAGCATTTT
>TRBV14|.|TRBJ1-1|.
CASSQDTLMNTEAFF
TGTGCCAGCAGCCAAGATACGCTAATGAACACTGAAGCTTTCTTT
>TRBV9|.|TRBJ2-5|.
CASSVDPAGETQYF
TGTGCCAGCAGCGTAGATCCAGCAGGGGAGACCCAGTACTTC
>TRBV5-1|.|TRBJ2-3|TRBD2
CASSLTLAGAPDTQYF
TGCGCCAGCAGCTTGACTCTAGCGGGGGCTCCAGATACGCAGTATTTT
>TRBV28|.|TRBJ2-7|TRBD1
CASSFSGQGDRYEQYF
TGTGCCAGCAGTTTCTCCGGACAGGGCGACAGATACGAGCAGTACTTC
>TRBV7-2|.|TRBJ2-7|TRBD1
CASSVTGGGYEQYF
TGTGCCAGCAGCGTGACAGGGGGCGGCTACGAGCAGTACTTC
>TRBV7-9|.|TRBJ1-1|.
CASTDSLEMGGEAFF
TGTGCCAGCACCGACAGCTTAGAGATGGGCGGTGAAGCTTTCTTT
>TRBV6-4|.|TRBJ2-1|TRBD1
CASSPGTGNYNEQFF
TGTGCCAGCAGTCCCGGGACAGGGAATTACAATGAGCAGTTCTTC
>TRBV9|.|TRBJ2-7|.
CASSVFSDSYEQYF
TGTGCCAGCAGCGTTTTTAGCGACTCCTACGAGCAGTACTTC
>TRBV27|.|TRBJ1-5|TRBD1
CASSSFPRTGRIRNSNQPQHF
TGTGCCAGCAGTTCTTTCCCTCGGACAGGTAGAATCAGAAATAGCAATCAGCCCCAGCATTTT
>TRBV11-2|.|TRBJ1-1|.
CASSYAFTEAFF
TGTGCCAGCAGTTACGCGTTCACTGAAGCTTTCTTT
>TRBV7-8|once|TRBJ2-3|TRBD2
CASSFGSSWGGGSDTQYF
TGTGCCAGCAGCTTCGGGTCCTCTTGGGGGGGTGGGTCAGATACGCAGTATTTT
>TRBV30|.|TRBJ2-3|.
CAFGGTDTQYF
TGTGCCTTCGGGGGCACAGATACGCAGTATTTT
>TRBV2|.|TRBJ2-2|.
CASSLTETGELFF
TGTGCCAGCAGTCTGACAGAGACCGGGGAGCTGTTTTTT
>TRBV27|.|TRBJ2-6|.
CASSRDGANVLTF
TGTGCCAGCAGCAGGGATGGGGCCAACGTCCTGACTTTC
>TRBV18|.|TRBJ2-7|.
CASSPQGTSYEQYF
TGTGCCAGCTCACCGCAGGGGACCTCCTACGAGCAGTACTTC
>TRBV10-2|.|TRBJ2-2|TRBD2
CASRGTSGGAGELFF
TGCGCCAGCCGAGGGACTAGCGGGGGGGCCGGGGAGCTGTTTTTT
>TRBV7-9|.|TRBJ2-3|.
CASSSPSGSRDTQYF
TGTGCCAGCAGTTCCCCCAGCGGGTCGCGCGATACGCAGTATTTT
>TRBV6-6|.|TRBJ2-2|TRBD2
CASRPPGGVGELFF
TGTGCCAGCAGGCCCCCGGGGGGGGTCGGGGAGCTGTTTTTT
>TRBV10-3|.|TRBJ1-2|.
CAGSTGPGYTF
TGTGCCGGATCGACAGGTCCGGGCTACACCTTC
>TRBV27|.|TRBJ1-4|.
CASASFRMGGNEKLFF
TGTGCCAGCGCGAGTTTTAGGATGGGGGGGAATGAAAAACTGTTTTTT
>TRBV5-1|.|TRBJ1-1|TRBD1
CASSLATQGASEAFF
TGCGCCAGCAGCTTGGCTACACAGGGGGCAAGTGAAGCTTTCTTT
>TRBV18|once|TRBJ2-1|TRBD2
CASSGLAGRNQGNEQFF
TGTGCCAGCTCAGGCCTAGCGGGGAGGAATCAGGGCAATGAGCAGTTCTTC
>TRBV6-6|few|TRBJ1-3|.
CASSYSNTGGNTIYF
TGTGCCAGCAGTTACTCGAATACAGGGGGAAACACCATATATTTT
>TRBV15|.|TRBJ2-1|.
CATSGSTNPEGWEQFF
TGTGCCACCAGCGGTTCCACCAACCCGGAGGGATGGGAGCAGTTCTTC
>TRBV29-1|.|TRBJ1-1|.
CSVGGGTEAFF
TGCAGCGTTGGGGGGGGTACTGAAGCTTTCTTT
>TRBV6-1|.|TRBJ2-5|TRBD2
CASSEALGGEETQYF
TGTGCCAGCAGTGAAGCGCTCGGGGGGGAAGAGACCCAGTACTTC
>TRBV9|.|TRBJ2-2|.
CASSVAGTPTGELFF
TGTGCCAGCAGCGTCGCCGGGACACCCACCGGGGAGCTGTTTTTT
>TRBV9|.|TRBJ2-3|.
CASSVEGHRTDTQYF
TGTGCCAGCAGCGTAGAGGGACACCGCACAGATACGCAGTATTTT
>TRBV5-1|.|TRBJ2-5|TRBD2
CASSFREVETQYF
TGCGCCAGCAGCTTCCGGGAGGTAGAGACCCAGTACTTC
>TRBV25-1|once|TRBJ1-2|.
CASSTFGAQNGYTF
TGTGCCAGCAGTACGTTTGGGGCGCAGAATGGCTACACCTTC
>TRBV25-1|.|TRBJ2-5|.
CASSEYRSGGGTQETQYF
TGTGCCAGCAGTGAATATCGGTCTGGCGGGGGCACCCAAGAGACCCAGTACTTC
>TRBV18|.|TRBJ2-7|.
CASSPRRGLYEQYF
TGTGCCAGCTCACCACGAAGGGGGTTGTACGAGCAGTACTTC
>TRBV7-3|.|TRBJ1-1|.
CASSFGWTEAFF
TGTGCCAGCAGCTTCGGGTGGACTGAAGCTTTCTTT
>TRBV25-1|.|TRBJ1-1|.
CASSSKRGGVEAFF
TGTGCCAGCAGCTCAAAACGGGGGGGCGTTGAAGCTTTCTTT
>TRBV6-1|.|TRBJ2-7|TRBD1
CASSEAQGAKYEQYF
TGTGCCAGCAGTGAAGCCCAGGGGGCAAAGTACGAGCAGTACTTC